The clone carrying this T cell receptor beta chain was recorded once. The target antigen is unknown. The data were taken from a study of vaccination and CD4 T cells after COVID-19. Germline V lookup: CDR1 GTSNPN, CDR2 SVGIG (reference sequence). The CDR3 runs to 13 residues. V was cut by 0 bases and J by 6 bases, with 11 bases left in between. Indicated treatment: roughly 10-day PBMC culture with coronavirus spike peptide pools or control peptides (ViraFEST assay). IL-2 at 9.5 to 10 IU/ml and peptide pools at around 10 ug/ml were added to PBMCs cultured at over 1.5 million per well. Sequencing of the DNA from cultured CD4+ T cells was carried out with the Oncomine TCR Beta short-read assay. Genomic DNA was drawn out of CD4+ T cells grown in culture. TCRdb processed the PCR reads anew with MiXCR; each CDR3 protein has one entry. The sample lists 20,000 to 25,000 distinct CDR3 sequences; 60% were seen once.

The clonotype originates from a human donor who received a COVID-19 vaccine. Specimen: CD4+ T cells from blood, cultured in vitro, collected after SARS-CoV-2 vaccination. This sequence joins TRBV30 and TRBJ2-5; D possibly corresponds to TRBD2 (6 bases). In nucleotides, the CDR3 is TGTGCCTGGAGTGTGGGTGGCGGGAAGACCCAGTACTTC. Amino acids: CAWSVGGGKTQYF.